This entry lists 25 T cell receptor beta chains sequenced from one sample in a study of response to subunit inactivated influenza vaccine. One entry per CDR3 protein, called by TCRdb with MiXCR from the RT-PCR reads. Of around 760,000 distinct CDR3 sequences listed, 11% to 15% are singletons. This material consisted of PBMCs from blood, taken roughly 2 weeks before vaccination. The receptors were sampled from a man aged 50-60 years who received an inactivated influenza vaccine.

This rearrangement joins TRBV7-6 to TRBJ2-5; D uncertain. The CDR3 has 13 residues. From germline, CDR1 is SGHVS and CDR2 FNYEAQ. The V end lost 2 bases, the J end lost 5 bases, and 9 bases lay between the germline ends. CDR3 sequence reads: CASSLSVVETQYF. In DNA, the CDR3 is TGTGCCAGCAGCTTAAGTGTCGTTGAGACCCAGTACTTC.

The sample holds a few counts of this clonotype. V usage is TRBV7-9 and J usage is TRBJ2-2; D is ambiguous. The CDR3 has 14 amino acids. The V end lost 1 base, the J end lost 5 bases, and 8 bases lay between the germline ends. Germline CDR1 SEHNR, CDR2 FQNEAQ (reference sequence). The CDR3 is CASSLGAVTGELFF. As DNA, the CDR3 is TGTGCCAGCAGCTTAGGTGCCGTGACCGGGGAGCTGTTTTTT.

CDR3 DNA: TGTGCCAGCGACGGACCCGTCGAAGCTTTCTTT. Its protein is CASDGPVEAFF. The chain carries TRBV28 and TRBJ1-1; D not certain. CDR1 is MDHEN and CDR2 is SYDVKM in the germline V gene. The CDR3 is 11 amino acids. The V end lost 8 bases, the J end lost 8 bases, and 12 bases lay between the germline ends.

This chain uses TRBV7-9 with TRBJ1-5; D is undetermined. Trimming stripped 5 bases from V and 4 bases from J, with 9 bases between. The CDR3 extends over 13 amino acids. Germline loops: CDR1 SEHNR, CDR2 FQNEAQ (reference sequence). The DNA for the CDR3 is TGTGCCAGCAGCACAGACGGTAATCAGCCCCAGCATTTT. Encoded protein: CASSTDGNQPQHF.

This clonotype showed up just a few times. The chain couples TRBV3-1 to TRBJ2-7; D gene uncertain. Germline CDR1 LGHDT, CDR2 YNNKEL (reference sequence). The CDR3 sequence is 12 residues long. V lost 0 bases, J lost 6 bases, and 6 bases lay in between. CDR3 bases: TGTGCCAGCAGCCAAGAGGTGTTCGAGCAGTACTTC. Amino acids: CASSQEVFEQYF.

Here the CDR3 reads CASSLNGGAGGLDTQYF. The DNA for the CDR3 is TGTGCCAGCAGCTTAAATGGAGGAGCGGGGGGCTTAGATACGCAGTATTTT. The rearrangement uses TRBV7-2 and TRBJ2-3; 9 bases align to TRBD2. This CDR3 has 17 amino acids. After removal of 2 bases from V and 5 bases from J, the junction contained 11 bases not matched to a gene. CDR1 and CDR2 from the germline V gene are SGHTA and FQGNSA. Complete variable domain (other parts from reference TRBV7-2 and TRBJ2-3): GAGVSQSPSNKVTEKGKDVELRCDPISGHTALYWYRQSLGQGLEFLIYFQGNSAPDKSGLPSDRFSAERTGGSVSTLTIQRTQQEDSAVYLCASSLNGGAGGLDTQYFGPGTRLTVL.

The V gene is TRBV4-1, the J gene TRBJ2-7; 8 bases are a match to TRBD1. Germline V gene sequence: CDR1 MGHRA, CDR2 YSYEKL. The CDR3 is 15 residues long. The trim removed 2 bases at V and 0 bases at J, leaving 3 bases unmatched. CDR3: CASSQTGQGSYEQYF. The CDR3 nucleotides are TGCGCCAGCAGCCAAACAGGACAGGGCTCCTACGAGCAGTACTTC.

This clonotype was seen a handful of times. The chain links TRBV4-3 to TRBJ2-6; D is perhaps TRBD2 (5 bases). The CDR3 consists of 18 residues. Per the germline V gene, CDR1 is LGHNA and CDR2 is YSLEER. V lost 0 bases, J lost 0 bases, and 12 bases lay in between. CDR3 region: CASSQDGLSGSGANVLTF. In DNA, the CDR3 is TGCGCCAGCAGCCAAGATGGACTCTCCGGCTCTGGGGCCAACGTCCTGACTTTC.

This clonotype was observed many times. This chain uses TRBV7-2 with TRBJ1-4; TRBD1 agrees at 7 bases. Germline V gene sequence: CDR1 SGHTA, CDR2 FQGNSA. The V and J ends lost 1 base and 3 bases, in that order; junction bases with no gene match: 2. The CDR3 is 15 amino acids. The CDR3, as DNA: TGTGCCAGCAGCTTAGGGGGACAGCCTAATGAAAAACTGTTTTTT. Protein: CASSLGGQPNEKLFF.

This clonotype has a handful of counts. The chain employs TRBV5-5 and TRBJ2-2; 8 nucleotides align to TRBD1. CDR3 length equals 15 residues. Germline trimming cut 4 bases from V and 6 bases from J; bases unmatched to any gene: 8. Germline V gene data show CDR1 as SGHKS and CDR2 as YYEKEE (reference sequence). The CDR3 loop is CASSPRQGASGELFF. In DNA, the CDR3 is TGTGCCAGCAGCCCCCGGCAGGGGGCCTCCGGGGAGCTGTTTTTT.

The chain combines TRBV5-5 with TRBJ2-7, with 8 bases identical to TRBD1. Trimming at V came to 9 bases and at J to 1 base, leaving 9 bases not matched to a gene. In germline, CDR1 is SGHKS, CDR2 YYEKEE (reference sequence). The CDR3 is 14 amino acids. CDR3 protein: CATSDRVGSYEQYF. In DNA, the CDR3 is TGTGCCACCTCGGACAGGGTTGGGTCCTACGAGCAGTACTTC.

The V call is TRBV3-1, the J call TRBJ1-2; D gene ambiguous. V was clipped by 5 bases and J by 0 bases, with 10 bases between them. The CDR3 spans 14 residues. Germline V gene sequence: CDR1 LGHDT, CDR2 YNNKEL (reference sequence). The CDR3, as DNA: TGTGCCAGCAGCTACGTCAGATCTAACTATGGCTACACCTTC. As protein: CASSYVRSNYGYTF.

This clonotype was seen more than once but under ten times. The genes are TRBV3-1 and TRBJ2-2; D is unclear. CDR3 length: 13 amino acids. Germline V gene data show CDR1 as LGHDT and CDR2 as YNNKEL (reference sequence). Between the trimmed V and J ends, which lost 0 bases and 6 bases, there was a span of 5 bases. Written as DNA, the CDR3 is TGTGCCAGCAGCCAAGATAACCCCGGGGAGCTGTTTTTT. This encodes CASSQDNPGELFF. The complete variable domain, with remaining parts taken from reference TRBV3-1 and TRBJ2-2, reads DTAVSQTPKYLVTQMGNDKSIKCEQNLGHDTMYWYKQDSKKFLKIMFSYNNKELIINETVPNRFSPKSPDKAHLNLHINSLELGDSAVYFCASSQDNPGELFFGEGSRLTVL.

V usage is TRBV9 and J usage is TRBJ1-5, with a tentative D call TRBD1 (5 bases). Looked up from germline, CDR1 is SGDLS and CDR2 is YYNGEE. The CDR3 loop spans 15 amino acids. V shed 3 bases and J shed 6 bases, with 16 bases lying between them. CDR3 in amino acids: CASSEGHGISQPQHF. The CDR3 region has the DNA TGTGCCAGCAGCGAGGGGCACGGAATAAGTCAGCCCCAGCATTTT.

This clonotype was recorded a few times. The rearrangement uses TRBV20-1 and TRBJ2-2, with D unclear. V was shortened by 1 base and J by 0 bases, with 9 bases between the two germline ends. The CDR3 has 15 residues. Germline V gene lookup returns CDR1 DFQATT and CDR2 SNEGSKA (reference sequence). In DNA, the CDR3 is TGCAGTGCTAGAGCAGTTGCTCCGAACACCGGGGAGCTGTTTTTT. Translated: CSARAVAPNTGELFF.

This clonotype was counted between two and nine times. This chain joins TRBV28 and TRBJ2-3; D perhaps matches TRBD2 (7 bases). Germline assignment: CDR1 MDHEN and CDR2 SYDVKM. The V gene lost 7 bases and the J gene lost 3 bases, with 17 bases spanning the gap. The CDR3 totals 15 residues. This chain's CDR3 is CASTMGGGRTDTQYF. Written as DNA, the CDR3 is TGTGCCAGCACCATGGGGGGGGGGCGGACAGATACGCAGTATTTT.

V and J are TRBV6-2 or TRBV6-3 and TRBJ2-7; D is perhaps TRBD1 (5 bases). V lost 0 bases and J lost 2, with 11 bases in between. The CDR3 is made up of 15 amino acids. Per germline, CDR1 MNHEY and CDR2 SVGEGT. This CDR3 is CASSYSSRATYEQYF. CDR3 in DNA: TGTGCCAGCAGTTACTCATCCAGGGCCACCTACGAGCAGTACTTC.

This clonotype was observed many times. An end of the junction differs from the germline gene, which may be a read error. The chain has TRBV7-2 and TRBJ2-3, with D maybe TRBD1 (5 bases). This CDR3 contains 15 residues. The V gene's germline CDR1 is SGHTA and CDR2 FQGNSA. The CDR3 region is CASSLVQGNTDTQYF. CDR3 bases: TGCGCCAGCAGCTTGGTCCAGGGAAACACAGATACGCAGTATTTT.

The V call is TRBV12-3 or TRBV12-4, the J call TRBJ1-1; D gene ambiguous. The V end lost 0 bases, the J end lost 2 bases, and 10 bases lay between the germline ends. This CDR3 has 15 residues. The CDR3: CASSLAPGFNTEAFF. As DNA, the CDR3 is TGTGCCAGCAGTTTAGCGCCCGGATTTAACACTGAAGCTTTCTTT.

This clonotype occurred once. The chain has TRBV2 and TRBJ2-1; D gene uncertain. The CDR3 contains 14 residues. V was cut by 0 bases and J by 5 bases, with 8 bases left in between. Germline V lookup: CDR1 SNHLY, CDR2 FYNNEI. The DNA of the CDR3 is TGTGCCAGCAGTGAAGCGATCCGGAACAATGAGCAGTTCTTC. As protein: CASSEAIRNNEQFF.

The chain is built from TRBV4-3 and TRBJ2-4; 15 nucleotides align to TRBD2. The CDR3 extends over 17 amino acids. Germline CDR1 LGHNA, CDR2 YSLEER. Trimming took 3 bases from V and 7 from J; bases not matched to a gene: 7. The CDR3 sequence: CASSHLGLAGGRNIQYF. The CDR3 nucleotides are TGCGCCAGCAGCCACCTGGGACTAGCGGGAGGTCGGAACATTCAGTACTTC.

This chain joins TRBV5-1 and TRBJ2-5; possible D gene TRBD1, 8 bases. Between the trimmed V and J ends, which lost 4 bases and 4 bases, there was a span of 23 bases. From germline, CDR1 is SGHRS and CDR2 YFSETQ. The CDR3 sequence is 17 residues long. For the CDR3, the DNA is TGCGCCAGCAGCATAGACAGGGGCCCCCCGGGGGGAGAGACCCAGTACTTC. It codes for CASSIDRGPPGGETQYF.

This chain joins TRBV15 and TRBJ2-7; TRBD2 aligns across 11 bases. The CDR3 consists of 15 residues. Germline V lookup: CDR1 LNHNV, CDR2 YYDKDF (reference sequence). V trimming: 3 bases; J trimming: 2 bases; junction bases outside the gene matches: 3. CDR3 in amino acids: CATSRGLAVTYEQYF. DNA for the CDR3: TGTGCCACCAGCAGGGGACTAGCGGTTACCTACGAGCAGTACTTC.

This clonotype was recorded at least ten times. The V and J genes are TRBV28 and TRBJ2-7; TRBD1 matches 7 bases. Germline-derived CDR1 and CDR2 are MDHEN and SYDVKM. J was trimmed by 0 bases and V by 7 bases; bases with no gene match: 12. This CDR3 spans 16 amino acids. The CDR3 spells CASNPGTVASSYEQYF. In DNA form, the CDR3 reads TGTGCCAGCAACCCCGGGACAGTCGCCAGCTCCTACGAGCAGTACTTC.

The sample holds a few counts of this clonotype. The rearrangement links TRBV27 to TRBJ1-5; unclear D gene. The V end was cut by 2 bases, the J end by 0 bases, with 11 bases between. Germline-derived CDR1 and CDR2 are MNHEY and SMNVEV (reference sequence). The CDR3 sequence is 16 residues long. The CDR3 DNA reads TGTGCCAGCAGTTTAGGGCCAGTGTATAGCAATCAGCCCCAGCATTTT. Translation gives CASSLGPVYSNQPQHF.